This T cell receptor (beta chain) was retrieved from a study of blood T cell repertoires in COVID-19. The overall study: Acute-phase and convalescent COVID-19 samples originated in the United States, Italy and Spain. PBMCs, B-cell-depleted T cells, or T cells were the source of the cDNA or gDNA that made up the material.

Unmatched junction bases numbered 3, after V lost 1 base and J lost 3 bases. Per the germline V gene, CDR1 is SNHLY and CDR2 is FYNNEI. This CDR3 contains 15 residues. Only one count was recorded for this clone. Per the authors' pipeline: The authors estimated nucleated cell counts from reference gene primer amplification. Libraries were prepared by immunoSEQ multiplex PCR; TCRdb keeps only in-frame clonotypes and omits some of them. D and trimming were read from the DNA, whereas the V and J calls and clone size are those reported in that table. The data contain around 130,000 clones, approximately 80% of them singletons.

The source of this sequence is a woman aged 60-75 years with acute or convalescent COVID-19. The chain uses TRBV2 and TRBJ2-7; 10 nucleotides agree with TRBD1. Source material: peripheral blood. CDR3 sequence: CASSEGGQGNYEQYF. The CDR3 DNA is TGTGCCAGCAGTGAAGGGGGACAGGGGAACTACGAGCAGTACTTC.